The 5 T cell receptor beta chains reported below all come from one sample, sequenced in a study of lymphopenia after photon versus proton radiotherapy. Repertoires were generated with immunoSEQ multiplex PCR, while TCRdb's copy carries only in-frame clones and drops some. The sample shows 15,000 to 20,000 clones, 84% of them seen only once. Sample: peripheral blood, taken from a patient treated with photon-based radiotherapy. The source is a woman in her forties or fifties with pancreatic cancer.

The V call is TRBV10-3, the J call TRBJ2-1, with 7 bases matching TRBD2. V shed 7 bases, J shed 3 bases, and the junction held 6 bases outside the gene matches. Per the germline V gene, CDR1 is ENHRY and CDR2 is SYGVKD. The CDR3 is 14 residues long. Here the CDR3 reads CAIKEGGSYNEQFF. The CDR3 DNA is TGTGCCATCAAAGAGGGCGGGAGCTACAATGAGCAGTTCTTC.

This chain links TRBV29-1 with TRBJ2-1, with D possibly TRBD2 on 5 matching bases. Trimming left V 7 bases short and J 10 bases short, with 17 bases between. Germline CDR1 SQVTM, CDR2 ANQGSEA. This CDR3 contains 12 residues. Here the CDR3 reads CSAARGEMEQFF. The CDR3, as DNA: TGCAGCGCTGCCCGTGGGGAGATGGAGCAGTTCTTC.

V is TRBV5-1 and J is TRBJ2-1; 8 bases are shared with TRBD2. Per germline, CDR1 SGHRS and CDR2 YFSETQ. There are 14 residues in the CDR3. V gave up 3 bases and J gave up 7 bases; unmatched junction bases: 6. The CDR3: CASSSILAANEQFF. The CDR3 coding sequence is TGCGCCAGCAGCTCTATACTAGCGGCGAATGAGCAGTTCTTC.

The V and J genes are TRBV7-2 and TRBJ2-1, with unresolved D. The CDR3 length is 12 residues. V was trimmed by 0 bases and J by 7 bases, leaving 4 bases between them. Per the germline V gene, CDR1 is SGHTA and CDR2 is FQGNSA. CDR3 in amino acids: CASSLAPNEQFF. CDR3 nucleotide sequence: TGTGCCAGCAGCTTAGCGCCGAATGAGCAGTTCTTC.

The rearrangement uses TRBV27 and TRBJ2-3, with D unclear. CDR1 MNHEY and CDR2 SMNVEV come from the germline V gene (reference sequence). CDR3 length: 13 residues. V gave up 4 bases and J gave up 4 bases, with 9 bases separating them. Here the CDR3 reads CASSSPLADTQYF. The CDR3 DNA reads TGTGCCAGCAGTTCCCCCCTCGCAGATACGCAGTATTTT.